Presented here are 10 T cell receptor beta chains from one specimen sequenced in a study of blood T cell repertoires in COVID-19. Profiled with immunoSEQ multiplex PCR; TCRdb holds only in-frame clones, not every one. Of 150,000 to 180,000 clones in the sample, 75% to 90% were seen once. The source material was peripheral blood. The receptors were gathered from a woman aged 40 to 50 with acute or convalescent COVID-19.

V is TRBV28 and J is TRBJ1-1; no clear D gene. The germline V and J ends were trimmed by 2 bases and 1 base, with 11 bases remaining between them. The CDR3 has 15 residues. Germline-derived CDR1 and CDR2 are MDHEN and SYDVKM. CDR3 bases: TGTGCCAGCAGTTTAACGGTCCGCGGGAACACTGAAGCTTTCTTT. It yields the protein CASSLTVRGNTEAFF.

This chain links TRBV7-2 with TRBJ2-1; D ambiguous. The CDR3 contains 14 residues. The germline V gene has CDR1 SGHTA and CDR2 FQGNSA. The V end lost 6 bases, the J end lost 0 bases, and 9 bases lay between the germline ends. As DNA, the CDR3 is TGTGCCAGCAGAGTGGAGAGCTCCTACAATGAGCAGTTCTTC. This encodes CASRVESSYNEQFF.

The rearrangement uses TRBV24-1 and TRBJ2-3; 9 nucleotides align to TRBD2. The CDR3 length is 18 residues. Germline V CDR1 and CDR2: KGHDR, SFDVKD. Losses at the gene ends were 3 bases for V and 6 bases for J; bases not matched to a gene: 15. CDR3 sequence (DNA): TGTGCCACCAGTGATACTTTAGCGGGAGAGCTCAAATCGGATACGCAGTATTTT. It is translated as CATSDTLAGELKSDTQYF.

The DNA of the CDR3 is TGTGCCAGCAGTTTCGGGACAAACAGCAATCAGCCCCAGCATTTT. Its protein is CASSFGTNSNQPQHF. The rearrangement links TRBV6-5 to TRBJ1-5; the D gene is possibly TRBD1 (6 bases). There are 15 residues in the CDR3. With 4 bases removed from V and 1 base from J, the gap between germline ends came to 11 bases. CDR1 is MNHEY and CDR2 is SVGAGI in the germline V gene.

J is TRBJ2-7 and V is TRBV21-1; the table's D gene call, TRBD2, was not cross checked with the DNA. TRBV21-1 is annotated as a pseudogene. This CDR3 has 14 amino acids. The CDR3 here is CASSIGTSAYEQYF. Written as DNA, the CDR3 is TGTGCCAGCAGCATCGGGACTAGCGCCTACGAGCAGTACTTC.

The gene calls are TRBV7-3 and TRBJ2-2, with D perhaps matching TRBD2 (6 bases). The CDR3 sequence is 21 residues long. V lost 3 bases and J 2 bases, leaving 28 bases between the germline ends. Per the germline V gene, CDR1 is SGHTA and CDR2 is FQGTGA. In nucleotides, the CDR3 is TGTGCCAGCAGCTTTGTCCCCTTTAAGAAACTCGGACTACCCAACACCGGGGAGCTGTTTTTT. Translated, it gives CASSFVPFKKLGLPNTGELFF.

This chain joins TRBV19 and TRBJ2-7, with D perhaps matching TRBD1 (5 bases). Per the germline V gene, CDR1 is LNHDA and CDR2 is SQIVND (reference sequence). CDR3 length equals 12 residues. Trimming removed 4 bases from V and 5 bases from J, with 9 bases in between. Here the CDR3 reads CASSKGSHEQYF. In DNA form, the CDR3 reads TGTGCCAGTAGTAAGGGGTCCCACGAGCAGTACTTC.

CDR3 DNA sequence: TGTGCCAGCAGCCCGGGACTAGCAGTGACAGATACGCAGTATTTT. Amino acid sequence: CASSPGLAVTDTQYF. This chain connects TRBV28 to TRBJ2-3; the match to TRBD2 covers 9 bases. J lost 3 bases, V lost 6 bases, and 7 bases had no gene match. The CDR3 is made up of 15 amino acids. The germline CDR1 and CDR2 sequences are MDHEN and SYDVKM.

V usage is TRBV15 and J usage is TRBJ2-5; unclear D gene. The ends were cut back, 0 bases at V and 1 base at J, with 9 bases in the middle. This CDR3 is 15 amino acids long. Per germline, CDR1 LNHNV and CDR2 YYDKDF (reference sequence). For the CDR3, the DNA is TGTGCCACCAGCAGAGATGTCGACTCCCAAGAGACCCAGTACTTC. This codes for CATSRDVDSQETQYF.

CDR3 sequence: CASSLGGLLLETQYF. The CDR3 DNA reads TGTGCCAGCAGCCTAGGGGGCCTCCTTTTGGAGACCCAGTACTTC. This chain connects TRBV11-1 to TRBJ2-5; TRBD1 matches at 7 bases. This CDR3 is built from 15 residues. V lost 5 bases, J lost 5 bases, and 11 bases stayed unmatched. CDR1 is SGHAT and CDR2 is FQDESV in the germline V gene (reference sequence).